The rows below give T cell receptor beta chains drawn from one sample of a study of blood T cell repertoires in COVID-19. Clones were read by immunoSEQ multiplex PCR, and TCRdb kept only the in-frame ones, dropping some. The repertoire has over 200,000 clones, over 80% of them found once; the top ten carry just over 2.5%. Sample: peripheral blood. All receptors come from a woman in her 70s with active or convalescent COVID-19. CDR3s include the opening cysteine and the closing phenylalanine or tryptophan. A D gene is named only where the DNA matches it firmly. For some rows the clone size is stated as once, few or many, or as a class when expanded; others skip it.

- TRBJ1-5 TRBV24-1 TRBD1 TGTGCCACCAGTGATTTCACAGGGGACCAGCATTTT CATSDFTGDQHF
- TRBJ1-4 TRBV5-1 TRBD1 TGCGCCAGCAGCTTGTGGACGGGACAGGGTGGGGAAAAACTGTTTTTT CASSLWTGQGGEKLFF
- TRBJ2-3 TRBV19 TRBD1 TGTGCCAGTAGTATGAAAATAAGTGGGACAGGGGGCGCGGATACGCAGTATTTT CASSMKISGTGGADTQYF
- TRBJ2-3 TRBV27 TRBD2 TGTGCCAGCAGTTTACCAGCGACTAGCGGGAGGAAAGATACGCAGTATTTT CASSLPATSGRKDTQYF
- TRBJ2-3 TRBV7-2 TRBD2 TGTGCCAGCAGCGCTGGGACTAGCACACTCACAGATACGCAGTATTTT CASSAGTSTLTDTQYF
- TRBJ1-6 TRBV5-1 TRBD1 TGCGCCAGCAGCTTCTACCGGGACAGTGATTCACCCCTCCACTTT CASSFYRDSDSPLHF
few TRBJ1-2 TRBV6-1 - TGTGCCAGCAGTGAACAGGAACAGTCCTATGGCTACACCTTC CASSEQEQSYGYTF
- TRBJ2-5 TRBV9 TRBD2 TGTGCCAGCAGCGTAGCTACCGAGGGTAGCGGGGTAGAGACCCAGTACTTC CASSVATEGSGVETQYF
- TRBJ2-7 TRBV4-1 TRBD2 TGCGCCAGCAGCCATCCCGGGACTATCTCCTACGAGCAGTACTTC CASSHPGTISYEQYF
- TRBJ1-2 TRBV29-1 - TGCAGCAGTCCTGAGGGTTCGGATGGCTACACCTTC CSSPEGSDGYTF
- TRBJ1-6 TRBV6-6 - TGTGCCAGCAGTTACTCGACTGGGGGCAGTTCACCCCTCCACTTT CASSYSTGGSSPLHF
- TRBJ2-2 TRBV5-6 - TGTGCCAGCAGCTCCTACAGGCCTTATACCGGGGAGCTGTTTTTT CASSSYRPYTGELFF
- TRBJ1-2 TRBV5-3 TRBD1 TGTGCCAGAAGCTTAGACAGGGACTTAAACTATGGCTACACCTTC CARSLDRDLNYGYTF
- TRBJ2-7 TRBV27 TRBD2 TGTGCCAGCAGTTTATATGCGGGAGAGGGCGAGCAGTACTTC CASSLYAGEGEQYF
- TRBJ1-1 TRBV3-1/TRBV3-2 TRBD1 TGTGCCAGCAGCCCCAGGGGGGCCTCTGAAGCTTTCTTT CASSPRGASEAFF
- TRBJ2-1 TRBV11-1 TRBD2 TGTGCCAGCGGACTAGCGGGGGTGAGTGAGCAGTTCTTC CASGLAGVSEQFF
- TRBJ1-2 TRBV18 - TGTGCCAGCTCACCACCCGGGTATGGCTACACCTTC CASSPPGYGYTF
- TRBJ2-1 TRBV5-4 TRBD2 TGTGCCAGCAGCTCTGTAGCGGGGGGGCGGGATGAGCAGTTCTTC CASSSVAGGRDEQFF
- TRBJ1-4 TRBV5-1 TRBD1 TGCGCCAGCAGCTTTGGGCCTCCCGGGACAGGCTCAAATGAAAAACTGTTTTTT CASSFGPPGTGSNEKLFF
- TRBJ1-1 TRBV19 - TGTGCCAGTAGTATAGTAGGACCCAGGGGAGCTTTCTTT CASSIVGPRGAFF
- TRBJ2-3 TRBV5-4 - TGTGCCAGCAGCCCAGGGTTCGAGGCACACACAGATACGCAGTATTTT CASSPGFEAHTDTQYF
- TRBJ2-7 TRBV7-9 TRBD2 TGTGCCAGCAGCCCCAATTACGGCGGGGGGGGCGAGCAGTACTTC CASSPNYGGGGEQYF